This T cell receptor beta chain emerged from a study of T cell responses to AZD1222 COVID-19 vaccine. Study-level background: Second-dose timings of about 4 or about 12 weeks were pooled.

Findings of the study overall: There were mostly white British donors and more females than males, and clonal diversity was possibly underestimated. Spike as a whole was targeted by vaccine-associated CD4 TCRs, dominant at 160-218 and 743-854. Two doses of AZD1222 preceded a rise in Spike-specific TCR breadth and depth.

This clone was counted only a few times. The antigen remains unidentified. Profiling relied on immunoSEQ multiplex PCR, and the TCRdb table lists in-frame clones only, not all of them. The sample has about 86,000 clones, more than 90% seen once; the top ten hold about 3%. The material sequenced was peripheral blood, taken on day 0 of AZD1222 vaccination. The source of this sequence is an adult in good health.

The CDR3 loop is CASSLATSLQPQHF. The CDR3 DNA sequence: TGTGCCAGCAGCTTAGCAACGTCCCTACAGCCCCAGCATTTT. This sequence joins TRBV7-9 and TRBJ1-5; D uncertain. The CDR3 has 14 residues. The germline CDR1 and CDR2 sequences are SEHNR and FQNEAQ (reference sequence). The ends were cut back, 0 bases at V and 7 bases at J, with 10 bases in the middle.